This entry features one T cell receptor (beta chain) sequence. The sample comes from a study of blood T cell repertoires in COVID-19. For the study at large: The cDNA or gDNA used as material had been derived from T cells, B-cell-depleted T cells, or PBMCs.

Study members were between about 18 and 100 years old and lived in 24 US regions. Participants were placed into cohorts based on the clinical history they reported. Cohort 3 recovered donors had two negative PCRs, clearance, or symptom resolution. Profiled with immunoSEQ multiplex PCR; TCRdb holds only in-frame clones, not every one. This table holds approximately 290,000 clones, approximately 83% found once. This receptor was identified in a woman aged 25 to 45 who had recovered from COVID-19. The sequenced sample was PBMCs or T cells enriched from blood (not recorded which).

CDR3 sequence reads: CASSQGRGQGMGEQYF. CDR3 in DNA: TGCGCCAGCAGCCAGGGGAGAGGACAGGGGATGGGCGAGCAGTACTTC. J is TRBJ2-7 and V is TRBV4-1, with 9 nucleotides matching TRBD1. Germline trimming cut 3 bases from V and 6 bases from J; bases unmatched to any gene: 12. Germline CDR1 and CDR2: MGHRA and YSYEKL. This CDR3 contains 16 residues.